Listed below are T cell receptor beta chains from one sample, sequenced in a study of early T cells in non-severe SARS-CoV-2 infection. TCRdb used MiXCR to reprocess the 5' RACE reads, holding one entry per CDR3 protein. The top ten clones hold 1.2% of a sample with about 61,000 distinct CDR3 sequences, roughly a tenth of them seen once. Sequenced: whole blood. The receptors stem from an adult who was a healthcare worker with PCR-confirmed SARS-CoV-2 infection or an uninfected control (not recorded which). CDR3s include the opening cysteine and the closing phenylalanine or tryptophan. A D gene is named only where the DNA matches it firmly. Clone size is shown for a subset of rows, as once, few, many or a class of expanded clone.

V gene,J gene,clone size,D gene,CDR3 DNA,CDR3 protein
TRBV5-1,TRBJ1-1,-,-,TGCGCCAGCAGCTTGGAGCTGGGCGTGAACACTGAAGCTTTCTTT,CASSLELGVNTEAFF
TRBV4-1,TRBJ2-4,few,-,TGCGCCAGCAGCCAGATTCCTCGGGCTGATGGGGCCAAAAACATTCAGTACTTC,CASSQIPRADGAKNIQYF
TRBV5-4,TRBJ1-1,-,-,TGTGCCAGCACCGCACAGGGCTCCGAAGCTTTCTTT,CASTAQGSEAFF
TRBV2,TRBJ1-4,few,-,TGTGCCAGTACAGCGGCAACTAATGAAAAACTGTTTTTT,CASTAATNEKLFF
TRBV6-1,TRBJ2-3,few,-,TGTGCCAGCACCCTTACCTTCGCAGGGGAAGGTGAAGATACGCAGTATTTT,CASTLTFAGEGEDTQYF
TRBV6-1,TRBJ2-1,few,TRBD2,TGTGCCAGCAGTGAAACTAGCGGGGCCTACAATGAGCAGTTCTTC,CASSETSGAYNEQFF
TRBV6-5,TRBJ1-2,few,-,TGTGCCAGCAGAAATCGAAGAAGTGGCCACTATGGCTACACCTTC,CASRNRRSGHYGYTF
TRBV4-2,TRBJ1-6,few,-,TGTGCCAGCAGCCAAGCTTCCGGCAGGGCCAATTCACCCCTCCACTTT,CASSQASGRANSPLHF
TRBV12-5,TRBJ2-3,-,-,TGTGCTAGTGGTCCGAGGGGGACTAGCACAGATACGCAGTATTTT,CASGPRGTSTDTQYF
TRBV7-6,TRBJ1-2,few,TRBD1,TGTGCCAGCAGTTTAACAGGGGAATATGGCTACACCTTC,CASSLTGEYGYTF
TRBV2,TRBJ2-3,few,-,TGTGCCAGCAGTGAGGGCTTAGCAGATACGCAGTATTTT,CASSEGLADTQYF
TRBV18,TRBJ2-3,-,-,TGTGCCAGCTCACCGGGTAGGATACCAAGCACAGATACGCAGTATTTT,CASSPGRIPSTDTQYF
TRBV3-1,TRBJ1-2,-,-,TGTGCCAGCAGCCAAGAATTTAAGGCCCCTCAATCTTACGGCTACACCTTC,CASSQEFKAPQSYGYTF
TRBV5-1,TRBJ2-2,few,-,TGCGCCAGCAGCTTGGCCTCGATCACCGGGGAGCTGTTTTTT,CASSLASITGELFF
TRBV18,TRBJ2-5,many,-,TGTGCCAGCTCACCACCGCAGGCGAGGGATGAAGCGACCCAGTACTTC,CASSPPQARDEATQYF
TRBV10-2,TRBJ1-4,-,-,TGCGCCAGCAGTGACAGCCCTAATGAAAAACTGTTTTTT,CASSDSPNEKLFF
TRBV12-3/TRBV12-4,TRBJ2-3,-,TRBD1,TGTGCCAGCAGTTCGACAGGGGGCACTGATACGCAGTATTTT,CASSSTGGTDTQYF
TRBV12-2,TRBJ1-2,-,-,TGTGCAAGTCGCGTAGCGTCCTCCCAATGCATGCGGTATGGCTACACCTTC,CASRVASSQCMRYGYTF
TRBV2,TRBJ1-1,few,TRBD1,TGTGCCAGCAGGCGACGGGACAGGCAAACTGAAGCTTTCTTT,CASRRRDRQTEAFF
TRBV11-2,TRBJ1-1,few,TRBD1,TGTGCCAGCAGCTTAGCTGCCTCGGGACAGGGGGCTGAGAACACTGAAGCTTTCTTT,CASSLAASGQGAENTEAFF
TRBV7-9,TRBJ1-4,many,-,TGTGCCAGCAGCTCGGAGGGGGTGGTAGGTGAAAAACTGTTTTTT,CASSSEGVVGEKLFF
TRBV11-2,TRBJ2-1,-,TRBD2,TGTGCCAGCAGCTTAGGACTAGCGGGGGGGCGGAATGAGCAGTTCTTC,CASSLGLAGGRNEQFF
TRBV18,TRBJ2-5,-,-,TGTGCCAGCTCACCAAACAGAAAACAAGAGACCCAGTACTTC,CASSPNRKQETQYF
TRBV7-9,TRBJ1-1,-,TRBD1,TGTGCCAGCAGCTGGGTGGCAGGGGGCACTGAAGCTTTCTTT,CASSWVAGGTEAFF
TRBV20-1,TRBJ2-1,-,-,TGCAGTGCTACATCCCCTCTCGGGGGTCGAGTTGAGCAGTTCTTC,CSATSPLGGRVEQFF
TRBV6-2/TRBV6-3,TRBJ2-5,many,-,TGTGCCAGCAGCTACCAGGTGGAGACCCAGTACTTC,CASSYQVETQYF
TRBV18,TRBJ2-3,few,-,TGTGCCAGCTCACGGGACAAGGATACGCAGTATTTT,CASSRDKDTQYF
TRBV19,TRBJ2-1,-,-,TGTGCCAGTAGTAGGACTGACAATGAGCAGTTCTTC,CASSRTDNEQFF
TRBV2,TRBJ1-2,many,TRBD1,TGTGCCAGCAGTCCGACAGGGTATGGCTACACCTTC,CASSPTGYGYTF
TRBV7-9,TRBJ2-5,few,-,TGTGCCAGCAGAGAGGGGTACCGGGAGACCCAGTACTTC,CASREGYRETQYF
TRBV18,TRBJ1-5,-,-,TGTGCCAGCTCACCACGAAACAGGGATCAGCCCCAGCATTTT,CASSPRNRDQPQHF
TRBV3-1,TRBJ1-2,few,-,TGTGCCAGCAGCCAAGATCTACGGTCTGGCTACACCTTC,CASSQDLRSGYTF
TRBV14,TRBJ2-5,-,TRBD1,TGTGCCAGCAGCCAAGATCTAGGGACAGGGCAAGAGACCCAGTACTTC,CASSQDLGTGQETQYF
TRBV5-1,TRBJ2-5,few,-,TGCGCCAGCAGCTTGGTGGGACGATTACAAGAGACCCAGTACTTC,CASSLVGRLQETQYF
TRBV12-3/TRBV12-4,TRBJ2-1,many,-,TGTGCCAACCCCGGAGGGGGGGTCAGCTCCTACAATGAGCAGTTCTTC,CANPGGGVSSYNEQFF
TRBV25-1,TRBJ1-1,many,-,TGTGCCAGCAGTCTGGACAGGAACACTGAAGCTTTCTTT,CASSLDRNTEAFF
TRBV10-2,TRBJ1-5,-,-,TGCGCCAGCAGAATGACAGAGGGGAGCAATCAGCCCCAGCATTTT,CASRMTEGSNQPQHF
TRBV12-3/TRBV12-4,TRBJ2-2,-,-,TGTGCCAGCAGCCCCGCCAGGCCATCGAACACCGGGGAGCTGTTTTTT,CASSPARPSNTGELFF
TRBV18,TRBJ1-2,many,-,TGTGCCAGCTCACCACCGGGGAGGGACGGCTACACCTTC,CASSPPGRDGYTF
TRBV24-1,TRBJ1-4,-,-,TGTGCCACCAGTGATTCGACAGTTCCTAATGAAAAACTGTTTTTT,CATSDSTVPNEKLFF
TRBV6-2/TRBV6-3,TRBJ2-1,-,-,TGTGCCAGCAGGGACAGAACCTACAATGAGCAGTTCTTC,CASRDRTYNEQFF
TRBV2,TRBJ1-2,-,TRBD1,TGTGCCAGCACCGGGACAGGGATGGGCGGCTACACCTTC,CASTGTGMGGYTF
TRBV21-1,TRBJ1-1,-,-,TGTGCCAGCAATCGGGGGAACACTGAAGCTTTCTTT,CASNRGNTEAFF
TRBV29-1,TRBJ1-5,many,-,TGCAGCGCCTTGGAGGGGACGAACAATCAGCCCCAGCATTTT,CSALEGTNNQPQHF
TRBV30,TRBJ1-1,-,-,TGTGCCTGGAGTATTAAGACTGAAGCTTTCTTT,CAWSIKTEAFF
TRBV11-2,TRBJ2-1,few,-,TGTGCCAGCAGCTTACTCCGAGGACGGACCTACAATGAGCAGTTCTTC,CASSLLRGRTYNEQFF
TRBV12-3/TRBV12-4,TRBJ2-3,many,TRBD2,TGTGCCAGCACCCTCGGGGGGGCATATTCAGATACGCAGTATTTT,CASTLGGAYSDTQYF
TRBV15,TRBJ1-3,many,-,TGTGCCACCAGCCCCCGGAATGGACGGGGCGGAAACACCATATATTTT,CATSPRNGRGGNTIYF
TRBV7-6,TRBJ2-1,-,-,TGTGCCAGCAGCTTAAGGCCCCGAGATGAGCAGTTCTTC,CASSLRPRDEQFF
TRBV20-1,TRBJ2-1,-,-,TGCAGTGCTAGGGGTTCTCCTGGTGAGCAGTTCTTC,CSARGSPGEQFF
TRBV5-1,TRBJ2-5,-,TRBD2,TGCGCCAGCAGCTCCAGACTAGCAGGGGAGACCCAGTACTTC,CASSSRLAGETQYF
TRBV2,TRBJ2-1,few,TRBD1,TGTGCCAGCAGTGCCCAGGGGGCGAAGTATGAGCAGTTCTTC,CASSAQGAKYEQFF